The 13 T cell receptor beta chains reported below all come from one sample, sequenced in a study of CD8 T cells in Susac syndrome. Random hexamers were used to reverse transcribe an amount of about 0.45 to 1 ug RNA. One entry per CDR3 protein results from TCRdb running MiXCR on the immunoSEQ multiplex PCR reads. The profile shows over 200,000 distinct CDR3 sequences, just under 95% of them singletons. Sequenced: CD4+ T cells from PBMCs. These receptors were taken from a human donor with multiple sclerosis.

The CDR3 here is CASSFSGSQSSYNSPLHF. CDR3 coding DNA: TGTGCCAGCAGTTTTTCGGGCAGCCAGAGCTCCTATAATTCACCCCTCCACTTT. The rearrangement links TRBV12-3 or TRBV12-4 to TRBJ1-6; D uncertain. The CDR3 length is 18 residues. Trimming stripped 3 bases from V and 0 bases from J, with 15 bases between.

The chain carries TRBV9 and TRBJ2-2; 9 bases line up with TRBD2. Germline-derived CDR1 and CDR2 are SGDLS and YYNGEE. After removal of 0 bases from V and 6 bases from J, the junction contained 3 bases not matched to a gene. This CDR3 comprises 15 residues. The CDR3 sequence: CASSVAGTSPGELFF. CDR3 bases: TGTGCCAGCAGCGTAGCCGGGACTAGCCCCGGGGAGCTGTTTTTT.

The chain carries TRBV14 and TRBJ2-1; D is possibly TRBD1 or TRBD2 (6 bases each). From germline, CDR1 is SGHDN and CDR2 FVKESK. This CDR3 has 16 residues. V dropped 6 bases and J dropped 6 bases, with 21 bases sitting between them. CDR3 loop: CASSYALGGPSNEQFF. CDR3 bases: TGTGCCAGCAGTTACGCGCTAGGGGGGCCAAGCAATGAGCAGTTCTTC.

The rearrangement uses TRBV5-1 and TRBJ1-1, with 10 bases lining up with TRBD1. The CDR3 length is 18 residues. CDR1 is SGHRS, CDR2 YFSETQ, per germline. The junction had 10 bases not matched to a gene; V was cut back by 1 base and J by 1 base. The CDR3 sequence: CASSLWTGGLTSNTEAFF. DNA of the CDR3: TGCGCCAGCAGCTTGTGGACAGGGGGGCTTACTTCGAACACTGAAGCTTTCTTT.

The rearrangement uses TRBV4-2 and TRBJ2-5, with D uncertain. The CDR3 contains 13 residues. Germline CDR1 reads LGHNA; CDR2 reads YNFKEQ. V lost 5 bases and J lost 4, with 11 bases in between. CDR3 loop: CASSASILETQYF. The CDR3 region has the DNA TGTGCCAGCAGCGCAAGCATCCTAGAGACCCAGTACTTC.

J is TRBJ1-1 and V is TRBV12-3 or TRBV12-4; 7 bases line up with TRBD1. Trimming removed 5 bases from V and 4 bases from J; junction bases left unmatched: 7. The CDR3 is 14 residues long. Written as DNA, the CDR3 is TGTGCCAGCAGTCGTCGGACAGGCGGCACTGAAGCTTTCTTT. It yields the protein CASSRRTGGTEAFF.

The chain couples TRBV27 to TRBJ2-3; 9 bases map to TRBD1. The junction had 12 bases not matched to a gene; V was cut back by 8 bases and J by 3 bases. The germline CDR1 and CDR2 sequences are MNHEY and SMNVEV (reference sequence). The CDR3 is made up of 16 amino acids. DNA for the CDR3: TGTGCCAGCTCGAACAGGGGGCGCAGTGGTACAGATACGCAGTATTTT. Translating gives CASSNRGRSGTDTQYF.

The chain combines TRBV12-3 or TRBV12-4 with TRBJ1-2; D ambiguous. The CDR3 consists of 12 residues. V lost 6 bases, J lost 8 bases, and 13 bases lay in between. The CDR3 sequence: CASRIGLTGYTF. In DNA form, the CDR3 reads TGTGCCAGCAGAATAGGGTTGACGGGCTACACCTTC.

The count of this clonotype is one. The chain joins TRBV7-9 to TRBJ2-1; 7 bases agree with TRBD1. Germline trimming cut 4 bases from V and 9 bases from J; bases unmatched to any gene: 3. The CDR3 totals 12 residues. CDR1 SEHNR and CDR2 FQNEAQ come from the germline V gene (reference sequence). The CDR3 DNA reads as TGTGCCAGCAGCTCTGGGGACAGTGAGCAGTTCTTC. It specifies CASSSGDSEQFF.

V gene TRBV12-3 or TRBV12-4 combines with J gene TRBJ1-5; TRBD1 aligns across 10 bases. The CDR3 length is 14 residues. Germline trimming cut 10 bases from V and 6 bases from J; bases unmatched to any gene: 9. The CDR3 loop reads CATSGTGVGQPQHF. CDR3 DNA: TGTGCCACCTCCGGGACAGGGGTAGGTCAGCCCCAGCATTTT.

This clonotype was detected once. This chain links TRBV3-1 with TRBJ2-3, with 8 bases fitting TRBD2. This CDR3 comprises 18 residues. J lost 3 bases, V lost 4 bases, and 15 bases had no gene match. Germline-derived CDR1 and CDR2 are LGHDT and YNNKEL (reference sequence). For the CDR3, the DNA is TGTGCCAGCAGCCGCTTAATAGCGGGGAGGTCCGCAACAGATACGCAGTATTTT. Protein product: CASSRLIAGRSATDTQYF.

V is TRBV15 and J is TRBJ2-5; 8 bases fit TRBD2. Losses at the gene ends were 0 bases for V and 5 bases for J; bases not matched to a gene: 2. In germline, CDR1 is LNHNV, CDR2 YYDKDF (reference sequence). The CDR3 spans 14 residues. CDR3 amino acids: CATSRELAVETQYF. The CDR3 nucleotides read TGTGCCACCAGCAGAGAACTAGCGGTCGAGACCCAGTACTTC.

V gene TRBV7-2 combines with J gene TRBJ1-1; no clear D gene. The CDR3 spans 12 residues. V lost 2 bases to trimming and J lost 3 bases, with 4 bases between them. The germline V gene encodes CDR1 SGHTA and CDR2 FQGNSA. The CDR3 region has the DNA TGTGCCAGCAGCTTAAGGGACACTGAAGCTTTCTTT. Protein sequence: CASSLRDTEAFF.